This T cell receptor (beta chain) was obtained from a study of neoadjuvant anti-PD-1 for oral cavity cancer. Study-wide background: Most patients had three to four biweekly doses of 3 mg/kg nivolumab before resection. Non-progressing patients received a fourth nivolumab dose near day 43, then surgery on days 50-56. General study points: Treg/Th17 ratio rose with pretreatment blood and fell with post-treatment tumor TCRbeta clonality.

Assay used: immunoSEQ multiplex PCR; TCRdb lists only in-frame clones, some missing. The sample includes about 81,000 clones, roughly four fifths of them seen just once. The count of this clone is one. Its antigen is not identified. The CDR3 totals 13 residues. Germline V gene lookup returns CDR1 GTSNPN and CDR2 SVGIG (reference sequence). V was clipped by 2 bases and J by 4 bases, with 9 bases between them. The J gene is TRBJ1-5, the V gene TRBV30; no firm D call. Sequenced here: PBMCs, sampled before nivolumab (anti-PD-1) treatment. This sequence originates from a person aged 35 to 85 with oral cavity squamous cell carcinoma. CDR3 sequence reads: CAWSKSENQPQHF. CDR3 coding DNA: TGTGCCTGGAGTAAGTCCGAGAATCAGCCCCAGCATTTT.